The 9 T cell receptor beta chains presented below share a single source sample, sequenced in a study of CDR3 diversity in severe acne. One entry per CDR3 protein results from TCRdb running MiXCR on the PCR reads. There are 84,000 or so distinct CDR3 sequences in the sample; 45% to 50% occur only once, and 10% lies in the top ten. The sequenced sample was blood. These receptors were obtained from a male donor in good health, serving as a control.

This clonotype was counted ten times or more. The rearrangement links TRBV19 to TRBJ2-2, with D perhaps given as TRBD1 or TRBD2 (5 bases each). Per the germline V gene, CDR1 is LNHDA and CDR2 is SQIVND (reference sequence). Deletions cut 1 base from V and 0 bases from J, with 15 bases between. The CDR3 is 18 amino acids. This CDR3 is CASSIGGVRIANTGELFF. CDR3 nucleotide sequence: TGTGCCAGTAGTATAGGAGGGGTGCGAATCGCGAACACCGGGGAGCTGTTTTTT.

J is TRBJ2-5 and V is TRBV28, with 12 bases fitting TRBD2. Germline V gene data show CDR1 as MDHEN and CDR2 as SYDVKM. The CDR3 spans 17 residues. Trimming removed 5 bases from V and 4 bases from J; junction bases left unmatched: 11. For the CDR3, the DNA is TGTGCCAGCAGTATCCCCGAGGGACTAGCGGGTCGAGAGACCCAGTACTTC. Translating it yields CASSIPEGLAGRETQYF.

In its sample, this clonotype was seen many times. The chain carries TRBV2 and TRBJ2-3, with TRBD2 matching over 7 bases. V gave up 7 bases and J gave up 2 bases; unmatched junction bases: 9. This CDR3 has 15 amino acids. In germline, CDR1 is SNHLY, CDR2 FYNNEI. CDR3 bases: TGTGCCAGCATGGAGAGCGGGGCCTACACAGATACGCAGTATTTT. The encoded protein is CASMESGAYTDTQYF.

The chain links TRBV20-1 to TRBJ2-5; 15 bases are shared with TRBD2. The germline CDR1 and CDR2 sequences are DFQATT and SNEGSKA (reference sequence). With V trimmed by 5 bases and J by 1 base, 8 bases remained unmatched. CDR3 length: 17 amino acids. The CDR3 sequence: CSALWTSGRAIQETQYF. For the CDR3, the DNA is TGCAGTGCTTTATGGACTAGCGGGAGGGCAATCCAAGAGACCCAGTACTTC.

This clonotype turned up a few times. Its ends do not fully match the called genes, so a read error is possible. The chain joins TRBV2 to TRBJ1-3; D unclear. CDR1 is SNHLY and CDR2 is FYNNEI in the germline V gene. The CDR3 is 13 amino acids. The CDR3 DNA reads as TGTGCCAGCAAGGAGGACTCTGGGAACACCATATATTTT. Amino acid sequence: CASKEDSGNTIYF.

About this clonotype itself: At one end, the junction sequence differs from germline, possibly due to a read error. V gene TRBV5-1 combines with J gene TRBJ1-1; 11 bases match TRBD1. CDR1 SGHRS and CDR2 YFSETQ come from the germline V gene. This CDR3 is built from 15 residues. The CDR3 region is CASSAGQGARTEAFF. The CDR3 DNA reads TGTGCCAGCAGCGCTGGACAGGGGGCGCGTACTGAAGCTTTCTTT.

This clonotype showed up many times. The chain carries TRBV11-1 and TRBJ2-5; TRBD2 agrees at 8 bases. Looked up from germline, CDR1 is SGHAT and CDR2 is FQDESV (reference sequence). This CDR3 is 14 amino acids long. The V gene end was trimmed by 6 bases and the J gene end by 2 bases; junction bases not matched to a gene: 5. The CDR3 sequence: CASRRTSFQETQYF. DNA of the CDR3: TGTGCCAGCAGACGGACTAGCTTTCAAGAGACCCAGTACTTC.

This clonotype came up a few times. The chain links TRBV5-8 to TRBJ1-2, with D possibly being TRBD1 (6 bases). Germline V gene data show CDR1 as SGHTS and CDR2 as YDEGEE. V gave up 2 bases and J gave up 5 bases, with 13 bases separating them. This CDR3 contains 14 residues. In DNA, the CDR3 is TGTGCCAGCAGCTTAGGGGGGACGTTGTATGGCTACACCTTC. Translating it yields CASSLGGTLYGYTF.

The table lists this clonotype with a few counts. The V call is TRBV5-8, the J call TRBJ1-4, with 8 bases identical to TRBD1. After removal of 4 bases from V and 0 bases from J, the junction contained 8 bases not matched to a gene. Germline loops: CDR1 SGHTS, CDR2 YDEGEE. The CDR3 consists of 17 residues. The chain's CDR3 is CASSQDRAGATNEKLFF. As DNA, the CDR3 is TGTGCCAGCAGCCAGGACAGGGCCGGTGCAACTAATGAAAAACTGTTTTTT.